This T cell receptor beta chain was captured by sequencing in a study of metastatic and nonmetastatic thyroid tumors (dated by TCRdb to 2020 to 2022). General notes on the study: For patients with malignant and with benign thyroid disease, the researchers compared repertoires between peripheral blood samples and tumor or nodule tissue samples. The investigation overall reported the following: In both blood and tumor samples, malignant tumors were reported to have significantly higher TCR beta diversity than benign nodules.

The receptor library was made with PCR. Sequencing used an Illumina HiSeq 4000. High-throughput sequencing was used to profile the TCR beta-chain CDR3 region of every patient. The source study handled its data this way. CDR3 differences across clinicopathological groups were used to build a classifier for discriminating distant-metastatic papillary thyroid cancer patients. The Shannon index was used to measure repertoire diversity, and the Morisita-Horn index was used to measure how similar tumor and blood repertoires were. In TCRdb, the public reads were trimmed at Q25 with fastp and aligned with MiXCR, with productive beta chains retained. The V and J calls follow TCRdb's processing rather than the paper's. This sample has 15,000 to 20,000 clones in its table, and around a fifth of those were observed once. The ten largest clones capture around a fifth of the sample. No treatment had been received by any patient before thyroid surgery. Using T-cell receptor beta sequencing, the researchers looked back retrospectively at clinical samples from patients, gathered between about 2011 and 2019.

Turning to this clone: Its target antigen remains unknown. The junction departs from the called germline gene at one end, perhaps through a read error. Within the sample, other DNA sequences also encode this same CDR3.

Via the germline V gene (reference sequence), CDR1 is SSHAT and CDR2 FNYEAQ. The CDR3 runs 17 residues from the cysteine to the phenylalanine. The only DNA kept is the CDR3, 51 bases in frame from the first base. The chain was built from TRBV7-7 and TRBJ2-3; the D gene is possibly TRBD1, with 6 bases matching. This TCR was sampled from a female donor with papillary thyroid cancer or a benign thyroid nodule (not recorded which). Some clones in this sample may be carry-over from other donors' samples. The specimen sequenced was adjacent normal tissue. The bases read TGTGCTAGCAGCTTAGCTCCAACAGGGTTGGGGACAGATACGCAGTATTTT. It codes for CASSLAPTGLGTDTQYF.